The present TCR beta chain was sequenced within a study of cytomegalovirus exposure and HLA in healthy donors. Study overall: Both the roughly 120 validation repertoires and the 666 first-cohort repertoires used the same platform, as reported by a later analysis.

There are 15 residues in the CDR3. Germline lookup yields CDR1 SGDLS and CDR2 YYNGEE. Unmatched junction bases numbered 3, after V lost 4 bases and J lost 1 base. The protocol was immunoSEQ multiplex PCR, while the TCRdb copy is restricted to in-frame clones and leaves out a portion. The data show some 150,000 clones, 80% to 95% seen once. Material for sequencing was PBMCs. This sequence was found in a man between 18 and 35 years old in good health and CMV-seronegative. The genes are TRBV9 and TRBJ1-1; 11 bases line up with TRBD1. CDR3 amino acids: CASSIGQGANTEAFF. The DNA of the CDR3 is TGTGCCAGCAGCATCGGACAGGGGGCGAACACTGAAGCTTTCTTT.